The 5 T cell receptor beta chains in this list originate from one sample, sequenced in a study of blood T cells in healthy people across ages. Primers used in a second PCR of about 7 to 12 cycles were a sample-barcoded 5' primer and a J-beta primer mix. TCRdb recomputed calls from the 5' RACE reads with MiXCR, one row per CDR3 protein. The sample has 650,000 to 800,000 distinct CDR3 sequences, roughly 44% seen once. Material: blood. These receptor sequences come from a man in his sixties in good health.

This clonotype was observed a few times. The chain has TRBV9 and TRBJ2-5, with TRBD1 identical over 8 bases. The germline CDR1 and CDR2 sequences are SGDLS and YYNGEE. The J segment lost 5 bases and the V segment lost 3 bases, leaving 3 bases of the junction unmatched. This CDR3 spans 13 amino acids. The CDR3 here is CASSAWTGETQYF. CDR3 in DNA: TGTGCCAGCAGCGCCTGGACAGGGGAGACCCAGTACTTC.

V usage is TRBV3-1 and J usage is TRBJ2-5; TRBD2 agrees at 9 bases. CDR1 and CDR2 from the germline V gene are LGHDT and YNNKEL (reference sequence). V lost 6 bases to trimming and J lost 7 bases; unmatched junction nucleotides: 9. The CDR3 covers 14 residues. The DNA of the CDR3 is TGTGCCAGCAGTCCCGAGACTAGCGGTGGGACCCAGTACTTC. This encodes CASSPETSGGTQYF.

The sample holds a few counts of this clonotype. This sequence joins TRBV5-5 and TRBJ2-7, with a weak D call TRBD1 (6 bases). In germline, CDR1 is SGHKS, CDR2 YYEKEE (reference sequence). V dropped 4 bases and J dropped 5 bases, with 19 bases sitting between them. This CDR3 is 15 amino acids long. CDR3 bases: TGTGCCAGCAGCGTGCTCAGGGGAGCAGAACACGAGCAGTACTTC. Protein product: CASSVLRGAEHEQYF. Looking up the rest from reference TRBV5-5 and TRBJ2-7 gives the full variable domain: DAGVTQSPTHLIKTRGQQVTLRCSPISGHKSVSWYQQVLGQGPQFIFQYYEKEERGRGNFPDRFSARQFPNYSSELNVNALLLGDSALYLCASSVLRGAEHEQYFGPGTRLTVT.

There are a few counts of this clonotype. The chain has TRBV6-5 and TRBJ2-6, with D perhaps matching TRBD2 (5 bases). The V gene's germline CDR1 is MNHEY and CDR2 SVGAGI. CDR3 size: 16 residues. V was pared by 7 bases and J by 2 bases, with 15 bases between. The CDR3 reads CASKFTVRAGANVLTF. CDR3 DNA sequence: TGTGCCAGCAAGTTTACGGTGAGGGCTGGGGCCAACGTCCTGACTTTC.

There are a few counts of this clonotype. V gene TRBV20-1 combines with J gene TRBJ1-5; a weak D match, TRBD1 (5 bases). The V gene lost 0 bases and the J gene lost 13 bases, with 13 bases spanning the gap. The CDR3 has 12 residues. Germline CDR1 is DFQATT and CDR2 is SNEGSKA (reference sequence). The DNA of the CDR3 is TGCAGTGCTAGAGATTGGGGCCCGCAGCAGCATTTT. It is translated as CSARDWGPQQHF.